This TCR beta chain came from a study of cytomegalovirus exposure and HLA in healthy donors (dated 2017 in TCRdb). Background for the entire study: An earlier analysis of some 500 of the donors reported 250 to 300 Gb of sequence data and around 120 million unique TCR beta sequences from about 179 million T cells. An early release covering 500 to 750 HLA-typed donors comprised about 300 gigabases of sequencing data and tens of millions of unique TCR sequences. Among the roughly 370 genotyped donors, under 90% belonged to the genetic ancestry cluster associated with self-reported Caucasian donors. The study aimed to test whether cataloging public T cell receptors could reveal signatures of past pathogen exposure. The T cell repertoires of 666 subjects were profiled by immunosequencing and related to cytomegalovirus serostatus. Along with the approximately 650-subject first cohort, a separate validation cohort of over a hundred different subjects was used. High-throughput TCR immunosequencing, statistical association of individual TCRs with disease status, and machine learning were combined to predict cytomegalovirus infection status. To study patterns of TCR occurrence, a later analysis re-analyzed previously published TCR beta repertoires from 700 or so donors and added high-resolution HLA genotyping. In the later analysis, no new phenotypic data were used to find candidate immune exposures; instead, reliance was placed on TCR beta sequences and their occurrence across donors. To decide whether each TCR beta V gene segment behaved as functional or pseudogenic, an earlier analysis of some 600 of the donors relied on high-throughput TCR beta sequencing. Donor age, sex, ethnicity and CMV serostatus were compiled together with the repertoire data. A later genetic analysis used genome-wide SNP genotypes for about 60% of the roughly 700 donors, treating that subset as a discovery cohort. Every discovery cohort repertoire had been produced on one sequencing platform. HLA typing included class I and class II loci at four-digit resolution. Typing coverage varied by locus: about 629-630 donors for A, B, C, DRB1 and DQB1; approximately 500 for DQA1; approximately 610 for DPA1; more than 450 for DPB1. Four to six DR-DQ haplotypes were handled as single units for association and clustering because linkage in the cohort was strong. Across under 500 genotyped donors of the cohort, an average of approximately 220,000 unique TCR beta nucleotide sequences per donor were sequenced, and 15% to 20% of those sequences were non-productive. Results the study describes overall, beyond this receptor: A total of 150 to 200 TCR beta chains were listed by the study as associated with cytomegalovirus. In an earlier analysis of several hundred of the donors, most TCR beta V segments were observed in productive rearrangements about 90% or about 30% of the time, broadly matching IMGT annotations. In a later analysis, HLA-associated TCR beta chains showed more clonal expansion and lower generation probabilities than non-associated chains that were equally common. A further reported finding was that TCR beta sequences accurately predicted the HLA-A and HLA-B alleles for most subjects in the first cohort. In a later analysis, several top co-occurrence clusters were reported to appear linked to parvovirus B19, influenza, CMV and Epstein-Barr virus. A later analysis found that most CMV-associated TCR beta chains appeared HLA-restricted, with HLA associations seemingly driven largely by CMV exposure. In vitro tests confirmed that a few of the cytomegalovirus-associated TCR beta chains recognize cytomegalovirus antigens. Some IMGT-functional V segments, including TRBV6-2 and TRBV6-3, could not be told apart with the 87-base-pair reads, so those segments were excluded. Because counts were too low, seventeen rarely observed V segments, including chromosome 9 orphons, were left out of the earlier analysis of 500 to 750 of the donors. Most TCR sequences were observed very rarely across donors, whereas some public TCRs were present in many individuals. A later analysis found that TCR association rates varied across HLA loci, with DRB1 alleles showing the most associated TCRs and HLA-C alleles the fewest. Only TCR beta chains were sequenced in this cohort, and the absence of alpha or paired-chain data limited detectable features. Because HLA typing was unavailable for some donors at each locus, only the typed subset was used in association tests. A later genetic analysis reported fewer N-insertions in productive TCRs among donors in an Asian-associated ancestry cluster than the approximately 700-donor mean. Linkage disequilibrium might explain the correlated functional status among segregating V segments, but an unknown experimental factor could not be ruled out. Cytomegalovirus status was reported to be diagnosed by the classifier with high specificity and sensitivity in both the original and validation cohorts. Immune exposure information for the cohort was limited to CMV serostatus. In a later genetic analysis, a missense DCLRE1C variant was associated with V-gene and J-gene trimming of TCR beta chains, and the association was replicated in an independent cohort. A later analysis associated 16,951 TCR beta sequences with specific HLA alleles at a false discovery rate of 0.05. According to the authors, the approach could potentially be generalized to other disease states and immunological phenotypes. Strong co-occurrence of HLA alleles, especially DR and DQ, made assigning TCR associations to individual alleles difficult. Sequencing depth was assumed to be roughly uniform across donors in the presence/absence analyses, though that assumption may not hold. A cluster of highly shared sequence variants was judged likely to represent a technical artifact of the sequencing pipeline.

This clone was observed a handful of times. The specificity of this receptor is unknown. The input lacks base qualities; no much larger clone sits a single base away. In total, roughly 670 healthy bone marrow donors made up the cohort. All cohort members were sampled while nominally healthy, although unrecorded immune exposures were likely present. The donor was CMV seronegative and was included in the group of a few hundred seronegative cohort members. A peripheral blood sample was collected from each donor, and TCR beta sequencing was performed on peripheral blood mononuclear cells. The Qiagen DNeasy Blood Extraction Kit was used to extract genomic DNA from the blood cell samples. The trim is 1 base for V and 3 bases for J, with a gap of 7 bases between the germline ends. CDR1 and CDR2 are read off the germline V gene as SNHLY and FYNNEI. From cysteine to phenylalanine, the CDR3 is 14 amino acids long. Solely the CDR3 DNA is kept, with 42 bases framed from the first base.

The library came from the immunoSEQ multiplex PCR assay. For the multiplex PCR, a mixture combining 60 forward primers for TCR Vbeta segments and 13 reverse primers for TCR Jbeta segments was used. A multiplex PCR assay on genomic DNA amplified the CDR3 region of rearranged TCR beta genes. Amplified TCR beta libraries were sequenced as 87-base-pair reads on the Illumina HiSeq System. The authors' pipeline ran thus. In a later analysis, some 80 million unique TCR beta chains were counted across the 690 or so repertoires, and roughly 11 million of these chains were shared by at least two donors. A nearest-neighbor algorithm error-corrected the raw reads and collapsed the reads into unique sequences, merging closely related sequences to remove PCR and sequencing errors. To assign V, D and J gene segments, CDR3 sequences were aligned to IMGT reference sequences. For a sequence to be retained, a match of at least six nucleotides to both a V gene segment and a J gene segment was required. Rearrangements were called productive when the CDR3 lacked stop codons and stayed in frame with V and J; all others were non-productive. Following IMGT convention, CDR3 was defined as the stretch from the second conserved V-encoded cysteine up to the conserved J-encoded phenylalanine. The earlier analysis of about 610 of the donors excluded sequences that lacked an unambiguous match to a single V gene segment. An earlier analysis of a few hundred of the donors classified V segments as functional when productive rearrangements were above 56.7% and as segregating when the standard deviation between donors was above 5%. To diagnose cytomegalovirus status from the catalog of TCR beta chain sequences, a statistical classification framework was built. A later analysis assigned V and J genes by comparing TCR nucleotide sequences with IMGT/GENE-DB human TR gene sequences. The TCRdist pipeline was used in a later analysis to assign CDR3 sequences and most-parsimonious VDJ recombination scenarios. A later analysis defined each TCR beta chain by its CDR3 amino acid sequence plus V-gene family, and excluded reads lacking a unique V-gene family. To address suspected cross-contamination and a sequencing artifact, a later analysis removed 592 highly shared, low-generation-probability nucleotide sequences. For each public chain, a later analysis derived a clonal expansion index from normalized ranks of inferred template counts within each repertoire. Generation probabilities in a later analysis came from a VDJ recombination model fitted to out-of-frame rearrangements, and those results were checked against IGoR. A later analysis scored TCR-TCR, TCR-HLA and TCR-CMV co-occurrence with hypergeometric tests, applying a repertoire-size bias correction to TCR pairs. In a later analysis, false discovery rates were estimated by permuting HLA or CMV assignments 20 times. In a later analysis, co-occurring TCRs were grouped using DBSCAN, and TCRdist sequence similarity was added for clustering within HLA-allele-positive subsets. For co-occurrence clustering, repertoires with fewer than 30,000 or more than 120,000 public chains were excluded, along with about five repertoires with anomalous nucleotide sharing. Here the immuneACCESS table is served through TCRdb, limited to in-frame sequences with V and J called. Missing clones are a known gap in these copies; in checked studies unresolved V genes cover under half, and the rest lacks a known reason. D and trimming come from the DNA, and the V and J calls and clone size come from that table. This sample is represented by 130,000 or so clones; 75% of them were singletons. The ten largest clones add up to 3.1% of the sample.

The chain uses TRBV2 and TRBJ1-3, with an unclear D gene assignment. The sequenced material came from PBMCs. The TCR sequence derives from a man under 40 in good health and CMV-seronegative. CDR3 protein: CASSEDAGGNTIYF. The sequenced DNA: TGTGCCAGCAGTGAAGATGCGGGTGGAAACACCATATATTTT.